This TCR beta chain was sequenced during a study of T cell repertoires in aging, cancer and after chemotherapy. Across the whole study: Patients with chronic lymphocytic leukemia were sampled before and after fludarabine- or bendamustine-based chemotherapy.

Study results and caveats: In cancer patients, declining TCR diversity with age involved lost richness and lost evenness.

On this clonotype itself: Its cognate antigen is unknown.

V was trimmed by 5 bases and J by 0 bases, leaving 14 bases between them. The CDR3 consists of 15 residues. In germline, CDR1 is LNHDA, CDR2 SQIVND (reference sequence). Rearranged V-D-J TRB sequences were amplified with a mixed TRB-A/B primer pool. TCRdb processed the multiplex PCR reads anew with MiXCR; each CDR3 protein has one entry. There are around 1,800 distinct CDR3 sequences in the sample; about 30% occur only once, and 35% to 55% lies in the top ten. Amplification of TCR beta used genomic DNA extracted from peripheral blood. The chain joins TRBV19 to TRBJ2-7; weak D call: TRBD1 (5 bases). Sequencing input: blood. The source is a human donor with a blood cancer. The CDR3 reads CASSFADSTSYEQYF. DNA of the CDR3: TGTGCCAGTAGTTTCGCTGACAGTACCTCCTACGAGCAGTACTTC.